The 24 T cell receptor beta chains reported below all come from one sample, sequenced in a study of blood T cell repertoires in COVID-19. Data came from immunoSEQ multiplex PCR; TCRdb stores just in-frame clones and leaves some out. This sample has approximately 140,000 clones, with roughly 90% found just once. The sequencing input was peripheral blood. Every receptor here comes from a woman aged 55 to 70 with active or convalescent COVID-19.

The chain has TRBV10-3 and TRBJ1-4; D is unresolved. From germline, CDR1 is ENHRY and CDR2 SYGVKD. The V gene lost 3 bases and the J gene lost 7 bases, with 12 bases spanning the gap. This CDR3 is 14 amino acids long. Here the CDR3 reads CAISDVGVGEKLFF. CDR3 sequence (DNA): TGTGCCATCAGTGATGTGGGAGTAGGTGAAAAACTGTTTTTT.

The V call is TRBV6-2 or TRBV6-3, the J call TRBJ1-6; D unresolved. V shed 4 bases and J shed 7 bases, with 8 bases lying between them. There are 13 residues in the CDR3. CDR1 and CDR2 (germline): MNHEY, SVGEGT. The CDR3 region is CASSWGDNSPLHF. The DNA for the CDR3 is TGTGCCAGCAGTTGGGGAGACAATTCACCCCTCCACTTT.

The chain is built from TRBV7-2 and TRBJ2-2; possible D gene TRBD1, 5 bases. Germline lookup yields CDR1 SGHTA and CDR2 FQGNSA. V lost 1 base and J lost 0, with 6 bases in between. This CDR3 spans 15 amino acids. In DNA form, the CDR3 reads TGTGCCAGCAGCTTAGTCAGGGCGAACACCGGGGAGCTGTTTTTT. It encodes CASSLVRANTGELFF.

The chain has TRBV13 and TRBJ2-6; the D gene is possibly TRBD1 (6 bases). Trimming shortened V by 1 base and J by 1 base, and 8 bases separated the two germline ends. The CDR3 contains 16 residues. Germline assignment: CDR1 PRHDT and CDR2 FYEKMQ (reference sequence). The CDR3 reads CASSLEGVSGANVLTF. The CDR3 coding sequence is TGTGCCAGCAGCTTAGAGGGGGTATCTGGGGCCAACGTCCTGACTTTC.

CDR3 sequence reads: CASSNGQGAYGYTF. CDR3 nucleotides: TGTGCCAGTAGTAACGGACAGGGGGCCTATGGCTACACCTTC. The chain recombines TRBV19 with TRBJ1-2, with 11 bases identical to TRBD1. Germline V gene sequence: CDR1 LNHDA, CDR2 SQIVND (reference sequence). The CDR3 has 14 residues. The junction had 2 bases not matched to a gene; V was cut back by 4 bases and J by 4 bases.

The chain carries TRBV3-1 (or the pseudogene TRBV3-2) and TRBJ2-7; D is ambiguous. Trimming stripped 1 base from V and 6 bases from J, with 16 bases between. This CDR3 is built from 15 residues. Looked up from germline, CDR1 is LGHDT and CDR2 is YNNKEL (reference sequence). In DNA, the CDR3 is TGTGCCAGCAGCCAAGCTAACCTCAATGGCGGCGAGCAGTACTTC. This translates into CASSQANLNGGEQYF.

The chain recombines TRBV4-3 with TRBJ2-5; a possible D gene is TRBD1 (6 bases). V was shortened by 1 base and J by 5 bases, with 20 bases between the two germline ends. The CDR3 length is 17 residues. CDR1 is LGHNA and CDR2 is YSLEER in the germline V gene. CDR3 DNA sequence: TGCGCCAGCAGCCAAGCAGCGGACGGACAGAGAGGGGAGACCCAGTACTTC. This gives the protein CASSQAADGQRGETQYF.

Only a few counts were recorded for this clone. The chain carries TRBV18 and TRBJ2-7, with a weak D call TRBD1 (5 bases). Between the trimmed V and J ends, which lost 0 bases and 5 bases, there was a span of 14 bases. The CDR3 covers 15 residues. Germline V gene sequence: CDR1 KGHSH, CDR2 LQKENI. The CDR3 protein is CASSPPGQLIDEQYF. Here the CDR3 DNA reads TGTGCCAGCTCACCACCGGGGCAGCTAATCGACGAGCAGTACTTC.

The rearrangement links TRBV19 to TRBJ1-4, with no clear D. CDR3 length: 12 residues. V was pared by 3 bases and J by 8 bases, with 7 bases between. From germline, CDR1 is LNHDA and CDR2 SQIVND (reference sequence). The CDR3: CASSIFGEKLFF. The CDR3 DNA is TGTGCCAGTAGTATTTTCGGGGAAAAACTGTTTTTT.

This sequence joins TRBV6-6 and TRBJ1-2; tentatively, D is TRBD1 (6 bases). Trimming shortened V by 3 bases and J by 4 bases, and 12 bases separated the two germline ends. Germline lookup yields CDR1 MNHNY and CDR2 SVGAGI (reference sequence). This CDR3 is 14 amino acids long. In DNA, the CDR3 is TGTGCCAGCAGTTATTATCAGGGGTCCTATGGCTACACCTTC. Protein sequence: CASSYYQGSYGYTF.

The chain joins TRBV18 to TRBJ2-7; maybe TRBD1 (5 bases). Trimming took off 1 base at V and 6 bases at J, with 13 bases between the two ends. The CDR3 loop spans 14 amino acids. Germline CDR1 and CDR2: KGHSH and LQKENI. This CDR3 is CASSPLGDSSEQYF. DNA of the CDR3: TGTGCCAGCTCACCACTTGGAGACAGCTCCGAGCAGTACTTC.

The chain employs TRBV19 and TRBJ2-7, with unresolved D. The germline V gene has CDR1 LNHDA and CDR2 SQIVND (reference sequence). CDR3 length: 13 residues. Trimming shortened V by 3 bases and J by 3 bases, and 9 bases separated the two germline ends. The CDR3 is CASSIGKFYEQYF. DNA for the CDR3: TGTGCCAGTAGTATTGGCAAATTCTACGAGCAGTACTTC.

In its sample, this clone was seen once. The chain carries TRBV7-2 and TRBJ1-5, with a weak D call TRBD1 (5 bases). V lost 3 bases to trimming and J lost 9 bases, with 12 bases between them. This CDR3 is built from 13 residues. Germline-derived CDR1 and CDR2 are SGHTA and FQGNSA. Here the CDR3 reads CASSFETGGPQHF. CDR3 nucleotide sequence: TGTGCCAGCAGCTTCGAAACGGGGGGGCCCCAGCATTTT.

The chain recombines TRBV18 with TRBJ1-4, with TRBD1 as a possible D gene (6 bases). This CDR3 has 14 residues. Trimming shortened V by 2 bases and J by 5 bases, and 9 bases separated the two germline ends. Germline lookup yields CDR1 KGHSH and CDR2 LQKENI. CDR3 DNA sequence: TGTGCCAGCTCACCAAGGGGGAGAAATGAAAAACTGTTTTTT. It specifies CASSPRGRNEKLFF.

The chain has TRBV5-1 and TRBJ1-4; 10 positions agree with TRBD1. The V gene's germline CDR1 is SGHRS and CDR2 YFSETQ. The ends lost 4 bases at V and 7 bases at J; junction bases unmatched: 4. CDR3 length: 14 residues. CDR3: CASSPGQGVEKLFF. CDR3 in DNA: TGCGCCAGCAGCCCCGGACAGGGGGTTGAAAAACTGTTTTTT.

This chain uses TRBV7-9 with TRBJ1-1; D ambiguous. V lost 3 bases, J lost 2 bases, and 10 bases lay in between. This CDR3 has 14 amino acids. In germline, CDR1 is SEHNR, CDR2 FQNEAQ (reference sequence). Here the CDR3 DNA reads TGTGCCAGCAGCTTTTTAGAAGCAAACACTGAAGCTTTCTTT. Translated, it gives CASSFLEANTEAFF.

The gene calls are TRBV29-1 and TRBJ2-3, with no clear D. The CDR3 extends over 16 amino acids. Germline lookup yields CDR1 SQVTM and CDR2 ANQGSEA. Trimming shortened V by 3 bases and J by 2 bases, and 18 bases separated the two germline ends. CDR3 in amino acids: CSVDKLGRPYTDTQYF. Here the CDR3 DNA reads TGCAGCGTTGATAAATTGGGCCGACCGTACACAGATACGCAGTATTTT.

The chain is built from TRBV15 and TRBJ2-6; the D gene is possibly TRBD1 (5 bases). Deletions cut 5 bases from V and 2 bases from J, with 10 bases between. This CDR3 has 15 amino acids. The V gene's germline CDR1 is LNHNV and CDR2 YYDKDF (reference sequence). The CDR3 sequence is CATSVDSTGANVLTF. The CDR3 DNA reads TGTGCCACCAGCGTCGACAGTACTGGGGCCAACGTCCTGACTTTC.

The V gene is TRBV6-1, the J gene TRBJ2-3; no definite D call. Germline V CDR1 and CDR2: MNHNS, SASEGT. CDR3 length: 15 residues. V was clipped by 1 base and J by 0 bases, with 8 bases between them. The CDR3 sequence is CASSEVWASTDTQYF. CDR3 sequence (DNA): TGTGCCAGCAGTGAAGTGTGGGCTAGCACAGATACGCAGTATTTT.

The rearrangement links TRBV3-1 (or the pseudogene TRBV3-2) to TRBJ1-1; D might be TRBD1 (5 bases). Trimming removed 6 bases from V and 3 bases from J, with 11 bases in between. Germline assignment: CDR1 LGHDT and CDR2 YNNKEL (reference sequence). This CDR3 has 13 amino acids. CDR3 region: CASRRQRYTEAFF. The CDR3 coding sequence is TGTGCCAGCAGAAGACAGAGGTACACTGAAGCTTTCTTT.

V and J are TRBV11-2 and TRBJ1-2, with 7 bases aligning to TRBD1. The CDR3 length is 16 residues. Germline CDR1 reads SGHAT; CDR2 reads FQNNGV. With V trimmed by 5 bases and J by 2 bases, 11 bases remained unmatched. CDR3 nucleotides: TGTGCCAGCAGCCGTTTTGGACAGGCCGACAACTATGGCTACACCTTC. Translation: CASSRFGQADNYGYTF. The whole variable domain, filled in from reference TRBV11-2 and TRBJ1-2, reads EAGVAQSPRYKIIEKRQSVAFWCNPISGHATLYWYQQILGQGPKLLIQFQNNGVVDDSQLPKDRFSAERLKGVDSTLKIQPAKLEDSAVYLCASSRFGQADNYGYTFGSGTRLTVV.

The chain recombines TRBV7-9 with TRBJ1-4; D ambiguous. V lost 4 bases and J lost 7, with 7 bases in between. Looked up from germline, CDR1 is SEHNR and CDR2 is FQNEAQ (reference sequence). The CDR3 has 12 residues. The CDR3 reads CASSSQSEKLFF. The CDR3 DNA is TGTGCCAGCAGCTCCCAATCTGAAAAACTGTTTTTT.

The chain joins TRBV18 to TRBJ1-2, with 10 bases matching TRBD1. This CDR3 has 15 residues. Germline CDR1 is KGHSH and CDR2 is LQKENI. V shed 6 bases and J 5 bases; nucleotides not matched to a gene: 9. The CDR3 coding sequence is TGTGCCAGCTCTCAGACAGGGGGCGACGATTATGGCTACACCTTC. It codes for CASSQTGGDDYGYTF. The entire variable domain, with the rest obtained from reference TRBV18 and TRBJ1-2, is as follows: NAGVMQNPRHLVRRRGQEARLRCSPMKGHSHVYWYRQLPEEGLKFMVYLQKENIIDESGMPKERFSAEFPKEGPSILRIQQVVRGDSAAYFCASSQTGGDDYGYTFGSGTRLTVV.

The chain is built from TRBV7-6 and TRBJ1-4, with a tentative D call TRBD1 (5 bases). V gave up 7 bases and J gave up 4 bases, with 16 bases separating them. The CDR3 is 15 residues long. From germline, CDR1 is SGHVS and CDR2 FNYEAQ. Here the CDR3 reads CASTRRGSSNEKLFF. The DNA for the CDR3 is TGTGCCAGCACTCGCCGGGGGTCTAGTAATGAAAAACTGTTTTTT.